A single T cell receptor beta chain is shown here with its context. The antigen is undetermined. This sample was taken from a study of a mutant IDH1 vaccine in newly diagnosed glioma. The wider study: Either 4-6 weeks after radiotherapy alone or alongside temozolomide, vaccination was begun. The earlier regimen, radiotherapy, temozolomide, or both, was most often both.

Study-level results: Evidence of vaccine-induced immune responses was documented in approximately 93% of patients. It seemed that pseudoprogression was not linked to changes in the top peripheral T cell clonotypes.

Clones were sequenced by immunoSEQ multiplex PCR, and TCRdb holds only the in-frame ones, with some missing. The table records 60,000 to 100,000 clones, around 85% of them present only once. Per the germline V gene, CDR1 is LNHDA and CDR2 is SQIVND (reference sequence). V lost 0 bases and J lost 3, with 9 bases in between. The CDR3 totals 15 residues. The time point was: week 23, last vaccination. In every dose of vaccine, 300 ug of mutant IDH1 20-mer peptide was given alongside topical imiquimod. The source was PBMCs, collected from a glioma patient whose treatment included an IDH1 peptide vaccine. This TCR derives from a woman aged 50 to 60 with glioma. This rearrangement joins TRBV19 to TRBJ1-3, with unresolved D. CDR3 bases: TGTGCCAGTAGTATAGAGTGGAGCGGTGGAAACACCATATATTTT. As protein: CASSIEWSGGNTIYF. Drawing the rest from reference TRBV19 and TRBJ1-3, the complete variable domain is DGGITQSPKYLFRKEGQNVTLSCEQNLNHDAMYWYRQDPGQGLRLIYYSQIVNDFQKGDIAEGYSVSREKKESFPLTVTSAQKNPTAFYLCASSIEWSGGNTIYFGEGSWLTVV.